Sequencing of this T cell receptor (beta chain) was carried out in a study of molecular identifiers for immune sequencing clone quantification. The CDR3 is 14 amino acids. CDR1 and CDR2 (germline): LNHDA, SQIVND (reference sequence). Comments on this clonotype: Its antigen is unidentified. At one end, the junction sequence differs from germline, possibly due to a read error.

In the sort, naive CD8 T cells were defined as CD8+CD4-CCR7+CD45RA+. Overall study findings and caveats: The sizes of highly expanded clones could be underestimated when identical TCR molecules share a barcode.

TCRdb analysed the PCR reads with MiXCR anew, one entry per CDR3 protein. The data contain over 550,000 distinct CDR3 sequences, about 25% of them seen just once; the ten biggest clones take up about 0.73%. The TCR originated in a human donor in good health. Some libraries in this study had Jurkat cell RNA spiked in. The rearrangement uses TRBV19 and TRBJ2-7, with TRBD1 as a possible D gene (6 bases). The specimen was naive CD8+ T cells from blood, with Jurkat cell RNA spiked in. Subset in this sample: FACS-sorted CD8+CD4-CCR7+CD45RA+ naive T cells. CDR3 bases: TGTGCCAGTAGCCCCGGGAACAGGGTCCACGAGCAGCACTTC. This translates into CASSPGNRVHEQHF.